These T cell receptor beta chains were read from a single sample in a study of cytomegalovirus exposure and HLA in healthy donors. The method was immunoSEQ multiplex PCR; TCRdb's version includes in-frame clones alone and lacks a portion of them. The table shows over 150,000 clones, with 68% occurring only once. Source material: PBMCs. Receptor source: a woman aged 35 to 49 in good health and CMV-seropositive. Both conserved end residues are trimmed from each CDR3.

v_call	cdr3_aa
TRBV7-6	ASSLAVGSQNIQY
TRBV11-2	ASSFSGGDYGYT
TRBV25-1	ASSANEGDRGYGYP
TRBV28	ASTYSSYEQY
TRBV9	ASSADRGPISPLH
TRBV5-4	ASSRAATGPNEKLF
TRBV10-1	ASSEQNSPLH
TRBV5-4	ASSNGGQGASRF
TRBV4-2	ASSQEWGLAYETQY
TRBV29-1	SVDRGANEQF
TRBV6-1	ASTLGLSYEQY
TRBV7-9	SSSQTGPGYT
TRBV6-4	ASSEDPASGEQF
TRBV4-1	ASSQDWGEGSYEQY
TRBV2	ASSDVSGDEKLF
TRBV5-8	ASSLGQGFWNQETQY
TRBV5-4	AGRDRGTYEQY
TRBV4-1	ASSQVWRGREPQH
TRBV4-2	ASSQLQGARNTIY
TRBV7-9	ASSSQTGSYEQY
TRBV2	ASSLPRDRGLLGYT
TRBV5-1	ASSFSTGQGSYEQY
TRBV5-1	ASSLEGVLTEAF
TRBV7-2	ASSLPPLGTGSDTQY
TRBV18	ASSPISSGSGNEQF
TRBV7-3	ASSDRNTGELF
TRBV20-1	SASGETQY
TRBV7-9	ASSLYPGQGRDSYEQY
TRBV6-1	ASSGDRVNTEAF
TRBV7-8	ASSSTAGTTTEAF
TRBV5-1	ASSGGQPSGNTIY
TRBV5-4	ASSLDPANYGYT
TRBV7-2	ASSQGGTSGGDTQY
TRBV4-2	ASSHPGQVSGELF
TRBV7-2	ASSPRQLQAKNIQY
TRBV28	ASTPRDRGQYNEQF
TRBV5-1	ASSPTPGGLGEKLF
TRBV6-1	ACETTSSYEQY
TRBV25-1	ASRTSGGAGETQY
TRBV5-4	ASSFAQGAGTDTQY
TRBV19	ASSIDRTKLNTDTQY
TRBV29-1	SVEASSSYNEQF
TRBV5-4	ASSFGGGFQETQY